The rows below give T cell receptor beta chains drawn from one sample of a study of blood T cell repertoires in COVID-19. The data were produced by immunoSEQ multiplex PCR, yet TCRdb's version contains in-frame clones alone and is incomplete. The sample lists 150,000 to 160,000 clones, under 85% occurring once. Sequencing was done on a sample of peripheral blood. The source of these receptors is a man in his 60s with COVID-19, enrolled during active disease. Each CDR3 is given with its conserved first and last residue. The order of the fields is clone size, V gene, D gene, J gene, CDR3 protein, CDR3 DNA. A D gene is named only where the DNA matches it firmly. Size tells how often a clone was seen (once, few, many) or the class of an expanded clone, and some rows leave it out.

size: -
V: TRBV12-3/TRBV12-4
D: -
J: TRBJ2-2
CDR3: CASSYFQGGELFF
DNA: TGTGCCAGCAGTTATTTTCAGGGCGGGGAGCTGTTTTTT

size: once
V: TRBV11-2
D: -
J: TRBJ1-5
CDR3: CASSLAIGQPQHF
DNA: TGTGCCAGCAGCTTAGCGATCGGTCAGCCCCAGCATTTT

size: -
V: TRBV6-1
D: TRBD1
J: TRBJ1-5
CDR3: CASSDRQGASNQPQHF
DNA: TGTGCCAGCAGTGACCGACAGGGGGCTAGCAATCAGCCCCAGCATTTT

size: -
V: TRBV6-2/TRBV6-3
D: -
J: TRBJ1-6
CDR3: CASSHYNRVPNSPLHF
DNA: TGTGCCAGCAGTCACTATAACAGGGTTCCTAATTCACCCCTCCACTTT

size: -
V: TRBV6-5
D: TRBD1
J: TRBJ1-3
CDR3: CASTRTGVGNTIYF
DNA: TGTGCCAGCACCCGGACAGGGGTTGGAAACACCATATATTTT

size: -
V: TRBV5-5
D: -
J: TRBJ1-1
CDR3: CASSRGLGAFF
DNA: TGTGCCAGCAGCCGAGGGCTGGGAGCTTTCTTT

size: -
V: TRBV24-1
D: -
J: TRBJ1-1
CDR3: CATRWTENTEAFF
DNA: TGTGCCACCAGATGGACTGAGAACACTGAAGCTTTCTTT

size: -
V: TRBV28
D: -
J: TRBJ1-1
CDR3: CASSLRGLSEAFF
DNA: TGTGCCAGCAGTTTACGGGGTTTGTCTGAAGCTTTCTTT

size: -
V: TRBV12-3/TRBV12-4
D: -
J: TRBJ1-1
CDR3: CASTPYTEAFF
DNA: TGTGCCAGCACCCCCTACACTGAAGCTTTCTTT

size: -
V: TRBV25-1
D: TRBD1
J: TRBJ1-2
CDR3: CASSADRVNYGYTF
DNA: TGTGCCAGCAGTGCCGACAGGGTCAACTATGGCTACACCTTC

size: -
V: TRBV3-1/TRBV3-2
D: TRBD2
J: TRBJ2-5
CDR3: CASSQTSGSPQETQYF
DNA: TGTGCCAGCAGCCAAACTAGCGGGAGTCCCCAAGAGACCCAGTACTTC

size: -
V: TRBV9
D: -
J: TRBJ2-7
CDR3: CASSVDYGKDEQYF
DNA: TGTGCCAGCAGCGTAGATTATGGCAAAGACGAGCAGTACTTC

size: -
V: TRBV13
D: TRBD2
J: TRBJ2-1
CDR3: CASSLGGRAVNEQFF
DNA: TGTGCCAGCAGCTTAGGCGGGAGGGCCGTCAATGAGCAGTTCTTC

size: -
V: TRBV4-3
D: TRBD2
J: TRBJ2-3
CDR3: CASSQDLREGHGDTQYF
DNA: TGCGCCAGCAGCCAAGATTTGAGGGAGGGCCATGGAGATACGCAGTATTTT

size: -
V: TRBV7-9
D: TRBD1
J: TRBJ1-4
CDR3: CASSPRDSVLTFPNEKLFF
DNA: TGTGCCAGCAGCCCTCGGGACAGCGTATTAACTTTCCCTAATGAAAAACTGTTTTTT

size: -
V: TRBV2
D: -
J: TRBJ1-1
CDR3: CASIRRGLENTEAFF
DNA: TGTGCCAGCATTAGGAGGGGCCTAGAAAACACTGAAGCTTTCTTT